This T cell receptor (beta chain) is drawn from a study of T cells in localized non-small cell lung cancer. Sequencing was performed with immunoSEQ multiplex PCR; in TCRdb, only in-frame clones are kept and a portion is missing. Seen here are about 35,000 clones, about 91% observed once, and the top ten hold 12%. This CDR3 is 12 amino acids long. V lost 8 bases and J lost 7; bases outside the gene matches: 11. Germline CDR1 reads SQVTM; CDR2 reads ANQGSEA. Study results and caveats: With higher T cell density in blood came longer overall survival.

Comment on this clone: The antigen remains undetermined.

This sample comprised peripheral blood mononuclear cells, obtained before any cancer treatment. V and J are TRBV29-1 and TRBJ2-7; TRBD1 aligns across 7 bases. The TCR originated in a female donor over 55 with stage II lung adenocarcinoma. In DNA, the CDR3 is TGCAGCTTACCAAGACAGGGTTGGGAGCAGTACTTC. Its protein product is CSLPRQGWEQYF.